This TCR beta chain was observed in a study of somatic mutations in cytotoxic T cells in rheumatoid arthritis. About the study: There were some V beta antibody-stained T-cell populations flow-sorted at nearly 100% purity, and these included V beta1+ cells sequenced for TCRB. Study outcomes and limitations: The largest CD8+ clone made up over 20% of CD8+ cells in about an eighth of the 65 patients.

J was trimmed by 4 bases and V by 3 bases; bases with no gene match: 0. The length of the CDR3 is 13 residues. CDR1 and CDR2 (germline): SGDLS, YYNGEE. This clone was detected once. Its antigen is as yet unknown. Repertoires were generated with immunoSEQ multiplex PCR, while TCRdb's copy carries only in-frame clones and drops some. The sample has approximately 23,000 clones, about 83% seen once. The chain recombines TRBV9 with TRBJ2-7; 11 positions match TRBD2. This sequence originates from an adult with rheumatoid arthritis. The sequenced sample was CD8+ T cells sorted from blood. DNA of the CDR3: TGTGCCAGCAGCGGGACTAGCGGGTACGAGCAGTACTTC. Protein: CASSGTSGYEQYF.